Listed below are T cell receptor beta chains from one sample, sequenced in a study of cytomegalovirus exposure and HLA in healthy donors. Produced via immunoSEQ multiplex PCR; TCRdb's table is partial and in-frame only. Of 150,000 to 200,000 clones listed, around two thirds are singletons. Material for sequencing was PBMCs. These TCRs come from a man aged 25-45 years in good health and CMV-seropositive. The CDR3 runs from the conserved cysteine through the conserved F or W. The order of the fields is clone size, D gene, V gene, J gene, CDR3 protein, CDR3 DNA. A D gene is named only where the DNA matches it firmly. A row's size may be missing; if present it is once, few, many or a size class.

clone size: once
D gene: TRBD1
V gene: TRBV6-1
J gene: TRBJ1-4
CDR3 protein: CASSPLTGTYEKLFF
CDR3 DNA: TGTGCCAGCAGTCCACTGACAGGGACGTATGAAAAACTGTTTTTT

clone size: .
D gene: TRBD2
V gene: TRBV9
J gene: TRBJ2-7
CDR3 protein: CAGLAGDGIYEQYF
CDR3 DNA: TGTGCCGGGCTAGCGGGAGACGGTATATACGAGCAGTACTTC

clone size: .
D gene: .
V gene: TRBV5-1
J gene: TRBJ2-7
CDR3 protein: CASSLPDWGVPYEQYF
CDR3 DNA: TGCGCCAGCAGCTTGCCGGACTGGGGGGTCCCCTACGAGCAGTACTTC

clone size: .
D gene: .
V gene: TRBV5-5
J gene: TRBJ1-3
CDR3 protein: CASSLPRGNSGNTIYF
CDR3 DNA: TGTGCCAGCAGCCTTCCTAGGGGGAACTCTGGAAACACCATATATTTT

clone size: .
D gene: .
V gene: TRBV23-1
J gene: TRBJ1-1
CDR3 protein: CASAYKKAGFLSGMNTEAFF
CDR3 DNA: TGCGCCAGCGCGTACAAGAAGGCGGGGTTTCTGTCGGGTATGAACACTGAAGCTTTCTTT

clone size: .
D gene: .
V gene: TRBV5-6
J gene: TRBJ2-5
CDR3 protein: CASSLKAGQETQYF
CDR3 DNA: TGTGCCAGCAGCTTGAAGGCGGGGCAAGAGACCCAGTACTTC

clone size: few
D gene: .
V gene: TRBV9
J gene: TRBJ1-2
CDR3 protein: CASSAQGAMNYGYTF
CDR3 DNA: TGTGCCAGCAGCGCCCAGGGCGCGATGAACTATGGCTACACCTTC

clone size: .
D gene: .
V gene: TRBV6-6
J gene: TRBJ1-5
CDR3 protein: CASSLGNQPQHF
CDR3 DNA: TGTGCCAGCAGTCTAGGCAATCAGCCCCAGCATTTT

clone size: .
D gene: TRBD1
V gene: TRBV10-3
J gene: TRBJ1-2
CDR3 protein: CAISESVTGSYGYTF
CDR3 DNA: TGTGCCATCAGTGAGTCTGTGACAGGGTCCTATGGCTACACCTTC

clone size: .
D gene: .
V gene: TRBV5-1
J gene: TRBJ2-1
CDR3 protein: CASSLNSADEQFF
CDR3 DNA: TGCGCCAGCAGCTTGAACAGTGCCGATGAGCAGTTCTTC

clone size: few
D gene: .
V gene: TRBV11-3
J gene: TRBJ1-2
CDR3 protein: CASSLDSRRDFNYGYTF
CDR3 DNA: TGTGCCAGCAGCTTAGATAGTCGGAGGGACTTTAACTATGGCTACACCTTC

clone size: .
D gene: .
V gene: TRBV28
J gene: TRBJ1-5
CDR3 protein: CASSLYQQPQHF
CDR3 DNA: TGTGCCAGCAGTTTATATCAGCAGCCCCAGCATTTT

clone size: .
D gene: TRBD1
V gene: TRBV5-1
J gene: TRBJ1-4
CDR3 protein: CASSPGTGRNEKLFF
CDR3 DNA: TGCGCCAGCAGCCCGGGGACAGGTCGGAATGAAAAACTGTTTTTT

clone size: once
D gene: .
V gene: TRBV28
J gene: TRBJ2-5
CDR3 protein: CASSPSVEPETQYF
CDR3 DNA: TGTGCCAGCAGTCCCTCCGTTGAGCCAGAGACCCAGTACTTC

clone size: .
D gene: TRBD1
V gene: TRBV9
J gene: TRBJ2-6
CDR3 protein: CASSARDRGSGANVLTF
CDR3 DNA: TGTGCCAGCAGCGCCCGGGACAGGGGCTCCGGGGCCAACGTCCTGACTTTC

clone size: .
D gene: .
V gene: TRBV6-6
J gene: TRBJ2-1
CDR3 protein: CASSFSGTYNEQFF
CDR3 DNA: TGTGCCAGCAGTTTTAGCGGAACCTACAATGAGCAGTTCTTC

clone size: .
D gene: .
V gene: TRBV6-5
J gene: TRBJ1-2
CDR3 protein: CASSENREHYGYTF
CDR3 DNA: TGTGCCAGCAGCGAAAACCGGGAGCACTATGGCTACACCTTC

clone size: .
D gene: TRBD1
V gene: TRBV19
J gene: TRBJ1-2
CDR3 protein: CASSTRQGAGYGYTF
CDR3 DNA: TGTGCCAGTAGTACCAGACAGGGGGCCGGCTATGGCTACACCTTC

clone size: .
D gene: TRBD1
V gene: TRBV19
J gene: TRBJ1-2
CDR3 protein: CASSTRQGVTFSDGYTF
CDR3 DNA: TGTGCCAGTAGTACCCGACAGGGGGTGACCTTTTCCGACGGCTACACCTTC

clone size: few
D gene: .
V gene: TRBV2
J gene: TRBJ2-7
CDR3 protein: CASKEDRTSYEQYF
CDR3 DNA: TGTGCCAGCAAGGAGGACAGAACCTCCTACGAGCAGTACTTC

clone size: few
D gene: .
V gene: TRBV2
J gene: TRBJ1-5
CDR3 protein: CASRITVNSNQPQHF
CDR3 DNA: TGTGCCAGCAGGATTACAGTTAATAGCAATCAGCCCCAGCATTTT

clone size: .
D gene: TRBD1
V gene: TRBV14
J gene: TRBJ2-7
CDR3 protein: CASSHIRDRGYEQYF
CDR3 DNA: TGTGCCAGCAGCCACATCCGGGACAGGGGCTACGAGCAGTACTTC

clone size: few
D gene: .
V gene: TRBV4-2
J gene: TRBJ2-5
CDR3 protein: CASSQVSGTQYF
CDR3 DNA: TGTGCCAGCAGCCAAGTTAGTGGGACCCAGTACTTC

clone size: .
D gene: TRBD2
V gene: TRBV11-3
J gene: TRBJ2-3
CDR3 protein: CASRSSGTSGTDTQYF
CDR3 DNA: TGTGCCAGCAGATCTTCCGGGACTAGCGGGACGGATACGCAGTATTTT

clone size: .
D gene: TRBD1
V gene: TRBV5-1
J gene: TRBJ2-3
CDR3 protein: CASSAGQGAITDTQYF
CDR3 DNA: TGCGCCAGCAGCGCCGGACAGGGGGCCATCACAGATACGCAGTATTTT

clone size: few
D gene: TRBD2
V gene: TRBV27
J gene: TRBJ2-7
CDR3 protein: CASSSASGRSYEQYF
CDR3 DNA: TGTGCCAGCAGTTCCGCTAGCGGTCGATCCTACGAGCAGTACTTC

clone size: .
D gene: .
V gene: TRBV9
J gene: TRBJ2-5
CDR3 protein: CASSVSGAAGTQYF
CDR3 DNA: TGTGCCAGCAGCGTAAGTGGAGCTGCCGGGACCCAGTACTTC

clone size: .
D gene: TRBD1
V gene: TRBV6-4
J gene: TRBJ1-5
CDR3 protein: CASSPQPGQGDGRNQPQHF
CDR3 DNA: TGTGCCAGCAGTCCTCAACCGGGACAGGGGGACGGGCGGAATCAGCCCCAGCATTTT

clone size: .
D gene: .
V gene: TRBV27
J gene: TRBJ1-5
CDR3 protein: CASSLSADNSNQPQHF
CDR3 DNA: TGTGCCAGCAGTTTATCGGCGGACAATAGCAATCAGCCCCAGCATTTT

clone size: .
D gene: .
V gene: TRBV6-1
J gene: TRBJ2-7
CDR3 protein: CASSEANREWEYF
CDR3 DNA: TGTGCCAGCAGTGAAGCAAACCGGGAGTGGGAGTACTTC

clone size: few
D gene: .
V gene: TRBV30
J gene: TRBJ1-5
CDR3 protein: CAWSWTGGQPQHF
CDR3 DNA: TGTGCCTGGAGTTGGACTGGAGGACAGCCCCAGCATTTT

clone size: .
D gene: TRBD1
V gene: TRBV5-1
J gene: TRBJ1-4
CDR3 protein: CASSPGQGSAGEKLFF
CDR3 DNA: TGCGCCAGCAGCCCGGGACAGGGGTCGGCGGGCGAAAAACTGTTTTTT

clone size: .
D gene: .
V gene: TRBV11-2
J gene: TRBJ1-5
CDR3 protein: CASSRGGAGSEPQHF
CDR3 DNA: TGTGCCAGCAGCCGTGGGGGGGCAGGGAGCGAGCCCCAGCATTTT

clone size: .
D gene: TRBD2
V gene: TRBV2
J gene: TRBJ2-3
CDR3 protein: CASSAGLAGHTDTQYF
CDR3 DNA: TGTGCCAGCAGTGCCGGACTAGCGGGTCACACAGATACGCAGTATTTT

clone size: .
D gene: .
V gene: TRBV28
J gene: TRBJ1-1
CDR3 protein: CASSLLGRTEAFF
CDR3 DNA: TGTGCCAGCAGTTTGCTGGGGCGCACTGAAGCTTTCTTT

clone size: .
D gene: .
V gene: TRBV23-1
J gene: TRBJ1-2
CDR3 protein: CASSQPSDRPLGYTF
CDR3 DNA: TGCGCCAGCAGTCAACCCTCGGACAGACCTCTTGGCTACACCTTC

clone size: .
D gene: TRBD2
V gene: TRBV6-1
J gene: TRBJ2-3
CDR3 protein: CASSEGGRATDTQYF
CDR3 DNA: TGTGCCAGCAGTGAGGGCGGGAGGGCCACAGATACGCAGTATTTT

clone size: .
D gene: TRBD1
V gene: TRBV19
J gene: TRBJ2-7
CDR3 protein: CASRGTGISYEQYF
CDR3 DNA: TGTGCCAGTAGAGGGACAGGGATTTCCTACGAGCAGTACTTC

clone size: few
D gene: .
V gene: TRBV6-5
J gene: TRBJ1-3
CDR3 protein: CASSSILTSSGNTIYF
CDR3 DNA: TGTGCCAGCAGTTCCATCCTCACAAGCTCTGGAAACACCATATATTTT

clone size: .
D gene: TRBD2
V gene: TRBV5-1
J gene: TRBJ2-2
CDR3 protein: CASSSGAWGGELFF
CDR3 DNA: TGCGCCAGCAGCAGCGGGGCTTGGGGCGGGGAGCTGTTTTTT

clone size: once
D gene: .
V gene: TRBV2
J gene: TRBJ2-7
CDR3 protein: CASRVRRTPYEQYF
CDR3 DNA: TGTGCCAGCAGGGTCAGGCGCACTCCCTACGAGCAGTACTTC

clone size: .
D gene: .
V gene: TRBV6-6
J gene: TRBJ1-2
CDR3 protein: CASSTLPGIYGYTF
CDR3 DNA: TGTGCCAGCAGCACACTACCAGGGATTTATGGCTACACCTTC

clone size: .
D gene: .
V gene: TRBV11-2
J gene: TRBJ1-1
CDR3 protein: CASSLDRSREVPF
CDR3 DNA: TGTGCCAGCAGCTTAGATCGTTCGAGGGAAGTTCCCTTT

clone size: .
D gene: .
V gene: TRBV6-5
J gene: TRBJ2-7
CDR3 protein: CASREGGSGWEQYF
CDR3 DNA: TGTGCCAGCAGGGAAGGGGGTTCGGGTTGGGAGCAGTACTTC

clone size: .
D gene: TRBD2
V gene: TRBV13
J gene: TRBJ2-3
CDR3 protein: CASSPAPGLAGVADTQYF
CDR3 DNA: TGTGCCAGCAGCCCAGCCCCGGGACTAGCGGGAGTTGCAGATACGCAGTATTTT

clone size: .
D gene: .
V gene: TRBV6-1
J gene: TRBJ2-7
CDR3 protein: CASSEREVLAEQYF
CDR3 DNA: TGTGCCAGCAGTGAAAGGGAGGTCCTCGCCGAGCAGTACTTC

clone size: .
D gene: .
V gene: TRBV19
J gene: TRBJ2-6
CDR3 protein: CASRVWTVKIRSGANVLTF
CDR3 DNA: TGTGCCAGTAGGGTTTGGACAGTGAAAATACGCTCTGGGGCCAACGTCCTGACTTTC

clone size: .
D gene: TRBD2
V gene: TRBV2
J gene: TRBJ2-7
CDR3 protein: CASSAGVYYEQYF
CDR3 DNA: TGTGCCAGCAGCGCGGGAGTATACTACGAGCAGTACTTC

clone size: .
D gene: TRBD1
V gene: TRBV2
J gene: TRBJ2-7
CDR3 protein: CASKVSGGSYEQYF
CDR3 DNA: TGTGCCAGTAAGGTGTCAGGGGGCTCCTACGAGCAGTACTTC

clone size: .
D gene: .
V gene: TRBV15
J gene: TRBJ2-7
CDR3 protein: CATSRDSGFSYEQYF
CDR3 DNA: TGTGCCACCAGCAGAGATTCGGGTTTTTCCTACGAGCAGTACTTC

clone size: .
D gene: .
V gene: TRBV4-1
J gene: TRBJ2-1
CDR3 protein: CASSQYSYNEQFF
CDR3 DNA: TGCGCCAGCAGCCAATACAGTTACAATGAGCAGTTCTTC